The source of this T cell receptor beta chain is a study of human T cells and chemical hapten exposure. This CDR3 region has 14 residues. Germline V gene data show CDR1 as SNHLY and CDR2 as FYNNEI. In this sample, this clonotype turned up many times. The junction departs from germline at one end; a sequencing error may be responsible. Noted time point: patch test 1, 2 weeks after DPC sensitization. Sample treatment: therapeutic diphenylcyclopropenone sensitization with weekly scalp DPC. TCRdb re-called the RACE reads through MiXCR, storing one row per CDR3 protein. The repertoire holds some 400,000 distinct CDR3 sequences, about 4.8% seen once, with under 3% in the top ten.

The receptor was derived from a woman in her 50s with alopecia areata. Some clones in this sample may be carry-over from other donors' samples. The material sequenced was whole blood, taken in connection with sensitization to the hapten diphenylcyclopropenone (DPC). V and J are TRBV2 and TRBJ1-1; a weak D match, TRBD1 (6 bases). CDR3 loop: CASSARQGNSEAFF. DNA of the CDR3: TGTGCCAGCAGTGCTAGGCAGGGGAACTCTGAAGCTTTCTTT.